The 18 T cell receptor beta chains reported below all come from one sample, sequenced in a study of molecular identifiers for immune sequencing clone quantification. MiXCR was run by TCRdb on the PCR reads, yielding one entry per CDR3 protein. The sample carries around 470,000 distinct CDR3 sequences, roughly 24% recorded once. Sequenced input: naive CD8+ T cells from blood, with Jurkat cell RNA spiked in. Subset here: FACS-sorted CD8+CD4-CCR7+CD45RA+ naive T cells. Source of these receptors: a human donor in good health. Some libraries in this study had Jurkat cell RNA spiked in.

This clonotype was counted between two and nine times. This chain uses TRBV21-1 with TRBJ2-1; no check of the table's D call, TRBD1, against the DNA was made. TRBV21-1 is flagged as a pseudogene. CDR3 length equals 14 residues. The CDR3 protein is CASSMRGQGDEQFF. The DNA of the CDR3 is TGTGCCAGCAGTATGAGGGGTCAGGGTGATGAGCAGTTCTTC.

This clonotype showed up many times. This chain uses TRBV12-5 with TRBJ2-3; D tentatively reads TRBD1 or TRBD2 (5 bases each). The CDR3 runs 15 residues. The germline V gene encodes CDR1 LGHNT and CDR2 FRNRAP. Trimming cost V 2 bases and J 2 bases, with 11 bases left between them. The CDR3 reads CASGLIWGNTDTQYF. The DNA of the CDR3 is TGTGCTAGTGGTTTGATTTGGGGGAACACAGATACGCAGTATTTT.

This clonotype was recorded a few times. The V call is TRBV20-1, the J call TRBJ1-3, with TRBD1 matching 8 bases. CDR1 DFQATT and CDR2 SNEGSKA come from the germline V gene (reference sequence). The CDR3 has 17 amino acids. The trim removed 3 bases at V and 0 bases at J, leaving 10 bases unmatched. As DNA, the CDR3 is TGCAGTGCTAGCTCCTTGCAGGGGGCCTTCTCTGGAAACACCATATATTTT. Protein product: CSASSLQGAFSGNTIYF.

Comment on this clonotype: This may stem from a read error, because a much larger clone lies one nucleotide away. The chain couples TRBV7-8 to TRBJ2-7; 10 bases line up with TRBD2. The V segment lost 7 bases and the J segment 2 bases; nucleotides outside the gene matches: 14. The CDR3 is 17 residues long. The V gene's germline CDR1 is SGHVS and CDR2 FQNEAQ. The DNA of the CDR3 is TGTGCCAGCAACCTGGGGATAGCGGGGGGCATGACCTACGAGCAGTACTTC. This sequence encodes CASNLGIAGGMTYEQYF.

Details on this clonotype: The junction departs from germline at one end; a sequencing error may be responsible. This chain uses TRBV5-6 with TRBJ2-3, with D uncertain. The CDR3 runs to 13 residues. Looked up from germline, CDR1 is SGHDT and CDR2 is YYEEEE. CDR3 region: CPSSSDITDTQYF. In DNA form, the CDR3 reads TGTCCCAGCAGCTCAGACATCACAGATACGCAGTATTTT.

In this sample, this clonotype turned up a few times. The CDR3 spells CASSTNGGPRETQYF. The CDR3, as DNA: TGTGCCAGCAGCACCAACGGGGGGCCGAGGGAGACCCAGTACTTC. This chain uses TRBV7-2 with TRBJ2-5; the D gene is possibly TRBD2 (7 bases). Per the germline V gene, CDR1 is SGHTA and CDR2 is FQGNSA. V dropped 5 bases and J dropped 5 bases, with 18 bases sitting between them. This CDR3 is built from 15 residues.

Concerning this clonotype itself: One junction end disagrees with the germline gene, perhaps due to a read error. CDR3 DNA: TGCAGTGCTCTAAGGGACGGTAGCTCCAACGAGCAGTACTTC. Its protein is CSALRDGSSNEQYF. The chain links TRBV20-1 to TRBJ2-7; the D gene could be TRBD1 or TRBD2 (5 bases each). Germline V gene lookup returns CDR1 DFQATT and CDR2 SNEGSKA (reference sequence). This CDR3 has 14 residues.

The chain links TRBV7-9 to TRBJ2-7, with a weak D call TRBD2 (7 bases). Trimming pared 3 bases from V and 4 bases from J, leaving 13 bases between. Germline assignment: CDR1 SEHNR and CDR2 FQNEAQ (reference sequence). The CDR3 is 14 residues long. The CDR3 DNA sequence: TGTGCCAGCAGCTTGGAAGAGGGGGGGTACGAGCAGTACTTC. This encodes CASSLEEGGYEQYF. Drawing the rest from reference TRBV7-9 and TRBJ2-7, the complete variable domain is DTGVSQNPRHKITKRGQNVTFRCDPISEHNRLYWYRQTLGQGPEFLTYFQNEAQLEKSRLLSDRFSAERPKGSFSTLEIQRTEQGDSAMYLCASSLEEGGYEQYFGPGTRLTVT.

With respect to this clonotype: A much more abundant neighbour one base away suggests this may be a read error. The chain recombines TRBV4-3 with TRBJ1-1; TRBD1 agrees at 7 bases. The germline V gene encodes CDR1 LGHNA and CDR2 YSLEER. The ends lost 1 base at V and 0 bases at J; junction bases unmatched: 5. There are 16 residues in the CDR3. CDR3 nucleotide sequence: TGCGCCAGCAGCCAAGTTAGGGGACAGATGAACACTGAAGCTTTCTTT. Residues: CASSQVRGQMNTEAFF.

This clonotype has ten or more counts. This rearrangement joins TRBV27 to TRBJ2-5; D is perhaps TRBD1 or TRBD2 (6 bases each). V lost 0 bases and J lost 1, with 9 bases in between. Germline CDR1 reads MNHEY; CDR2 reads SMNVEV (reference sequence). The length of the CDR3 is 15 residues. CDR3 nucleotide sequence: TGTGCCAGCAGTTTATCCCGGGGGCTCCAAGAGACCCAGTACTTC. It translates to CASSLSRGLQETQYF.

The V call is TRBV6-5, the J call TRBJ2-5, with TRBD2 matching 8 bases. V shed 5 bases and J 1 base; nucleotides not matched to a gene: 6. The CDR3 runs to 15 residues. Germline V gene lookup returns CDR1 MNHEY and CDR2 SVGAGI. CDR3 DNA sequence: TGTGCCAGCAGTAACGGACTAGCCCTCCAAGAGACCCAGTACTTC. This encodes CASSNGLALQETQYF.

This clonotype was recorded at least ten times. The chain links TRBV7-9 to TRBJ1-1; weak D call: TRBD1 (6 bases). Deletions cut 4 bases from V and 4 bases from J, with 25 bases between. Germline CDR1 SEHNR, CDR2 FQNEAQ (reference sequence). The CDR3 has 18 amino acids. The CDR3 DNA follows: TGTGCCAGCAGCTCTACGACAGGTGGATTAAACCCGAGCACTGAAGCTTTCTTT. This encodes CASSSTTGGLNPSTEAFF.

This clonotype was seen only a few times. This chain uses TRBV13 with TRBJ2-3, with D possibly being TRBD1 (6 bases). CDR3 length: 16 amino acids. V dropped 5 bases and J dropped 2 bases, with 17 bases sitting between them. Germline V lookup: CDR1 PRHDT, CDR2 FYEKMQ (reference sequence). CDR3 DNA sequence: TGTGCCAGCAGCCCTAAGACAGGCCTGCTCACAGATACGCAGTATTTT. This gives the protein CASSPKTGLLTDTQYF.

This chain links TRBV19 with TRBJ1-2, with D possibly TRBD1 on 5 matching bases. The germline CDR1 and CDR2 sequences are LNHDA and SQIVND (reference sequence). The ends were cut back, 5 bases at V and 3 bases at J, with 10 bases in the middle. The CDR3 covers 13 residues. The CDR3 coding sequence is TGTGCCAGTAGTGTGACAGCTGACTATGGCTACACCTTC. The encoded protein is CASSVTADYGYTF.

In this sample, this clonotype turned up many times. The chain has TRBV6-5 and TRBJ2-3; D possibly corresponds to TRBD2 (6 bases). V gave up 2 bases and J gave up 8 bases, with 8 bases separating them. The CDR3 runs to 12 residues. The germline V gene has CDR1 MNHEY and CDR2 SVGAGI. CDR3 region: CASSYEGGTQYF. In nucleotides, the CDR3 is TGTGCCAGCAGTTACGAGGGAGGTACGCAGTATTTT.

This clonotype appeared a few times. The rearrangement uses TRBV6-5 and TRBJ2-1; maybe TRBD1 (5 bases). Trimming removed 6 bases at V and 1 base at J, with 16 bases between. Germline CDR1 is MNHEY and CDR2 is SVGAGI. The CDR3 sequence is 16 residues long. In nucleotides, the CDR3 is TGTGCCAGCAGCCCCAACTTAGGGGAATCCTACAATGAGCAGTTCTTC. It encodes CASSPNLGESYNEQFF.

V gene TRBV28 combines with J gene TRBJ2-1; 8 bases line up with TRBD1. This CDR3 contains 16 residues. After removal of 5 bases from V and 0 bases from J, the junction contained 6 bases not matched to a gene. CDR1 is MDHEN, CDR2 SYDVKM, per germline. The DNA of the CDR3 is TGTGCCAGCAGTATCCACGGACAGGGCTCCTACAATGAGCAGTTCTTC. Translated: CASSIHGQGSYNEQFF.

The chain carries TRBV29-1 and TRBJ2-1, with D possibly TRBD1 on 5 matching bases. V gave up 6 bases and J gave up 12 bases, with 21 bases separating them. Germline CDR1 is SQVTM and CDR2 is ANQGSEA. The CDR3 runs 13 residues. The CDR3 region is CSVAPTVLDAQFF. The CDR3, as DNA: TGCAGCGTCGCCCCGACAGTTTTGGATGCGCAGTTCTTC.